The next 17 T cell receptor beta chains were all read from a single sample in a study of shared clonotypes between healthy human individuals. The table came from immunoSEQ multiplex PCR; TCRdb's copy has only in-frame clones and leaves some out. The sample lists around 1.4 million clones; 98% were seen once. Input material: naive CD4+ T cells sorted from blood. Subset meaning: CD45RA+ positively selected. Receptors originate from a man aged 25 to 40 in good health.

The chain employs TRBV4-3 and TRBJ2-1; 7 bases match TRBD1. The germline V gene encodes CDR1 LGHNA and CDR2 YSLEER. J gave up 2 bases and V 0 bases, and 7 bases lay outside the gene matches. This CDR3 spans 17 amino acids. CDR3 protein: CASSQDHRDRAYNEQFF. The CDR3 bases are TGCGCCAGCAGCCAAGATCATAGAGACAGGGCCTACAATGAGCAGTTCTTC.

CDR3 sequence: CASSLEGAMGEQYF. CDR3 DNA sequence: TGCGCCAGCAGCCTGGAGGGGGCAATGGGCGAGCAGTACTTC. This chain uses TRBV5-1 with TRBJ2-7; possibly TRBD1 for D (7 bases). Germline CDR1 SGHRS, CDR2 YFSETQ. Trimming shortened V by 4 bases and J by 6 bases, and 17 bases separated the two germline ends. The CDR3 is 14 residues long.

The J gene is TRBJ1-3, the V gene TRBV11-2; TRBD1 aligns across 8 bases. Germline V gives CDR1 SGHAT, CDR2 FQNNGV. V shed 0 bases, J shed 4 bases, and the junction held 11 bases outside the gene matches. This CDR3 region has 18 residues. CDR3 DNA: TGTGCCAGCAGCTTAGACCCCCTTCAGGGGGCTCGGGGAAACACCATATATTTT. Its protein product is CASSLDPLQGARGNTIYF.

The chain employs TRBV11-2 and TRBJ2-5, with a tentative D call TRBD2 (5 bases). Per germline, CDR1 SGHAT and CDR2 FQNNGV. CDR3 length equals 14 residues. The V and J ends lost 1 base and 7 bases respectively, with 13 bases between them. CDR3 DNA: TGTGCCAGCAGCTTAGTCACGGGGTCCCGGACCCAGTACTTC. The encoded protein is CASSLVTGSRTQYF.

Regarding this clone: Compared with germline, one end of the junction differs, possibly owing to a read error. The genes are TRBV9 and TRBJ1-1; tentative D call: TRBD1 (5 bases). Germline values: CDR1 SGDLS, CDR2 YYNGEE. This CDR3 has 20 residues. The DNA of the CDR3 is TGTGCCAGCAGTGTAGACTTATACCCCAGGCGACGAGGGAAGGACATTGAAGCTTTCTTT. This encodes CASSVDLYPRRRGKDIEAFF.

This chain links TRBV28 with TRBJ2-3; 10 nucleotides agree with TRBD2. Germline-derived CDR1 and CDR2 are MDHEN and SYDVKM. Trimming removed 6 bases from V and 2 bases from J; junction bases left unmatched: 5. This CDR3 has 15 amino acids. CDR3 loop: CASRDSGRFTDTQYF. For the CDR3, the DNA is TGTGCCAGCAGGGATAGCGGGAGGTTCACAGATACGCAGTATTTT.

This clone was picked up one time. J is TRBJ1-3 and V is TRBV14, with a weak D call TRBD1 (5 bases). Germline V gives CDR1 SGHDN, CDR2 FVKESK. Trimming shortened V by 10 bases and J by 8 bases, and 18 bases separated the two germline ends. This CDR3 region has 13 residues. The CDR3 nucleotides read TGTGCCACCGCCCGACAGTTAGGCCACACCATATATTTT. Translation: CATARQLGHTIYF.

The chain's CDR3 is CASSERRTETYEQYF. The CDR3 DNA sequence: TGTGCCAGCAGTGAAAGGCGGACAGAAACCTACGAGCAGTACTTC. This chain uses TRBV2 with TRBJ2-7; D perhaps matches TRBD1 (6 bases). This CDR3 contains 15 residues. Trimming cost V 2 bases and J 2 bases, with 13 bases left between them. CDR1 SNHLY and CDR2 FYNNEI come from the germline V gene.

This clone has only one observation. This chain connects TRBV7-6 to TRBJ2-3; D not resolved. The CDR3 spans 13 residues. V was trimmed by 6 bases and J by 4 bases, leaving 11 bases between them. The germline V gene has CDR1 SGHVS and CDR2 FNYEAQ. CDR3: CASSNARPDTQYF. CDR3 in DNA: TGTGCCAGCAGTAACGCACGTCCAGATACGCAGTATTTT. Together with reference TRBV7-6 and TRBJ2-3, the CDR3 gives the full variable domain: GAGVSQSPRYKVTKRGQDVALRCDPISGHVSLYWYRQALGQGPEFLTYFNYEAQQDKSGLPNDRFSAERPEGSISTLTIQRTEQRDSAMYRCASSNARPDTQYFGPGTRLTVL.

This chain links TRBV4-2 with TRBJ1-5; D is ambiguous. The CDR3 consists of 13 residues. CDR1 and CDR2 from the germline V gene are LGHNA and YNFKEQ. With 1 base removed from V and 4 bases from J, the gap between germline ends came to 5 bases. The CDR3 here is CASSQGINQPQHF. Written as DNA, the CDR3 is TGTGCCAGCAGCCAAGGAATAAATCAGCCCCAGCATTTT.

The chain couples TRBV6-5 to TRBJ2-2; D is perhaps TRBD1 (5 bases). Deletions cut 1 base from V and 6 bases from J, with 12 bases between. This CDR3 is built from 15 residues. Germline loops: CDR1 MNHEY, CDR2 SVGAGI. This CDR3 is CASSYFPGFSGELFF. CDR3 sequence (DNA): TGTGCCAGCAGTTACTTTCCAGGGTTTTCCGGGGAGCTGTTTTTT.

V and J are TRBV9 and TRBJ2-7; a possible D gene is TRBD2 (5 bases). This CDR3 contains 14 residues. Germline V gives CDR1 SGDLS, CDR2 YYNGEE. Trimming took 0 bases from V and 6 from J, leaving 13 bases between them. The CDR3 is CASSVARSSIEQYF. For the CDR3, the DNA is TGTGCCAGCAGCGTAGCTCGGTCTAGCATCGAGCAGTACTTC.

CDR3 residues: CASSRGNSYEQYF. DNA of the CDR3: TGTGCCAGCAGTAGAGGGAACTCCTACGAGCAGTACTTC. The J gene is TRBJ2-7, the V gene TRBV7-3; maybe TRBD2 (5 bases). This CDR3 has 13 amino acids. Germline CDR1 reads SGHTA; CDR2 reads FQGTGA. The V gene lost 6 bases and the J gene lost 0 bases, with 9 bases spanning the gap.

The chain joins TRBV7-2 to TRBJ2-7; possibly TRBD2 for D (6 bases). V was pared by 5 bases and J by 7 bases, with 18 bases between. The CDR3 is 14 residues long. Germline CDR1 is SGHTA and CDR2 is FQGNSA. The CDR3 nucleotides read TGTGCCAGCAGCCCCGTTCGGGAGTGGAAAGAGCAGTACTTC. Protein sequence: CASSPVREWKEQYF.

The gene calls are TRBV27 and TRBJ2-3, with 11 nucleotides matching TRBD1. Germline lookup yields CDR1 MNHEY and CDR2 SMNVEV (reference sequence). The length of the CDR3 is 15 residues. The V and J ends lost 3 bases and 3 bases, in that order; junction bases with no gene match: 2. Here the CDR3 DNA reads TGTGCCAGCAGTTTGGACAGGGGGCGAACAGATACGCAGTATTTT. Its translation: CASSLDRGRTDTQYF.

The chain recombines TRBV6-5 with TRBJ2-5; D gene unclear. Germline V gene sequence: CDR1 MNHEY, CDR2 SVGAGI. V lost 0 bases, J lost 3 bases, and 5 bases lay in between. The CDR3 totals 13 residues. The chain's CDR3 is CASSYSWEETQYF. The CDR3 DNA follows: TGTGCCAGCAGTTACTCTTGGGAAGAGACCCAGTACTTC.

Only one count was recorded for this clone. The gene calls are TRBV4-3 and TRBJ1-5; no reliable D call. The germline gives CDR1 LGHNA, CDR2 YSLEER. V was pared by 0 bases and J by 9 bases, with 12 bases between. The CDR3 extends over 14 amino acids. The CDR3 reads CASSQDFPLGPQHF. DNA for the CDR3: TGCGCCAGCAGCCAAGATTTCCCACTGGGGCCCCAGCATTTT.